This record looks at one TCR beta chain sequence and its context. The antigen is not known. This sample was included in a study of siplizumab effects on memory and regulatory T cells. Points from the study as a whole: Mappable CD4+ clones that were alloreactive averaged around 70% Treg-derived with siplizumab versus roughly 25% in controls.

Produced via immunoSEQ multiplex PCR; TCRdb's table is partial and in-frame only. The repertoire consists of fewer than 110,000 clones, with around nine tenths occurring once and the leading ten covering around 11%. What was sequenced was non-Treg CD4+ T cells sorted from blood. The source of this sequence is a human donor in good health.

The CDR3 reads CASSQGLGGLVVNEQFF. Written as DNA, the CDR3 is TGTGCCAGCAGCCAGGGGTTAGGGGGGCTAGTAGTAAATGAGCAGTTCTTC. The chain combines TRBV5-4 with TRBJ2-1, with D perhaps given as TRBD1 or TRBD2 (6 bases each). The ends were cut back, 4 bases at V and 7 bases at J, with 24 bases in the middle. The CDR3 length is 17 residues. Germline CDR1 and CDR2: SGHNT and YYREEE (reference sequence).